This is a list of T cell receptor beta chains from one sample in a study of cytomegalovirus exposure and HLA in healthy donors. This table comes from immunoSEQ multiplex PCR, and its TCRdb copy is limited to in-frame clones, with some not included. The sample has under 200,000 clones, roughly 84% seen once. Material for sequencing was PBMCs. All receptors come from a male donor in good health and CMV-seronegative. The CDR3 runs from the conserved cysteine through the conserved F or W. Fields, in order: J gene, D gene, clone size, V gene, CDR3 protein, CDR3 DNA. A D gene is named only where the DNA matches it firmly. Expanded clones get a size class; other rows say once, few or many, or leave the size out.

>TRBJ1-1|.|.|TRBV29-1
CSVDWAPTEAFF
TGCAGCGTTGATTGGGCCCCCACTGAAGCTTTCTTT
>TRBJ2-2|.|.|TRBV19
CASLPEVGELFF
TGTGCCAGTCTACCCGAGGTCGGGGAGCTGTTTTTT
>TRBJ2-7|TRBD2|.|TRBV6-5
CASSSPRGEGVYEQYF
TGTGCCAGCAGTTCCCCTCGCGGGGAGGGAGTCTACGAGCAGTACTTC
>TRBJ2-5|TRBD2|.|TRBV5-1
CASSLGLAGDETQHF
TGCGCCAGCAGCTTGGGACTAGCGGGGGACGAGACCCAGCACTTC
>TRBJ1-2|TRBD1|.|TRBV28
CASSLGQGNYGYTF
TGTGCCAGCAGTTTGGGACAGGGGAACTATGGCTACACCTTC
>TRBJ2-7|TRBD1|.|TRBV28
CASSDRDRQDEQYF
TGTGCCAGCAGCGACCGGGACAGGCAGGACGAGCAGTACTTC
>TRBJ1-3|.|.|TRBV5-1
CASSPLEGGNTIYF
TGCGCCAGCAGCCCCCTTGAGGGAGGAAACACCATATATTTT
>TRBJ1-5|.|few|TRBV7-8
CASSLYREYSNQPQHF
TGTGCCAGCAGCTTATACCGAGAGTATAGCAATCAGCCCCAGCATTTT
>TRBJ2-3|.|.|TRBV29-1
CSDYADTQYF
TGCAGCGACTACGCAGATACGCAGTATTTT
>TRBJ1-1|TRBD1|.|TRBV6-1
CASSASGTDKAFF
TGTGCCAGCAGTGCCTCCGGGACAGATAAAGCTTTCTTT
>TRBJ1-4|.|.|TRBV18
CASSSEELANEKLFF
TGTGCCAGCTCATCGGAGGAGCTAGCTAATGAAAAACTGTTTTTT
>TRBJ1-6|.|.|TRBV28
CASSLAGAIGSPLHF
TGTGCCAGCAGTTTAGCGGGGGCGATAGGATCACCCCTCCACTTT
>TRBJ1-3|.|.|TRBV6-5
CASGALGGSGNTIYF
TGTGCCAGCGGGGCCCTAGGGGGCTCTGGAAACACCATATATTTT
>TRBJ2-1|.|.|TRBV7-9
CASSLNYEQFF
TGTGCCAGCAGCTTAAACTATGAGCAGTTCTTC
>TRBJ1-2|.|.|TRBV19
CASKGGQPYGYTF
TGTGCCAGTAAGGGCGGGCAGCCATATGGCTACACCTTC
>TRBJ1-3|TRBD1|.|TRBV19
CASRTGTGTGNTIYF
TGTGCCAGTAGAACCGGGACAGGGACTGGAAACACCATATATTTT
>TRBJ2-5|.|.|TRBV11-1
CASSLGPSRGETQYF
TGTGCCAGCAGCTTAGGGCCCTCCCGAGGAGAGACCCAGTACTTC
>TRBJ1-5|.|.|TRBV6-6
CASSIGQNQPQHF
TGTGCCAGCAGCATAGGACAGAATCAGCCCCAGCATTTT
>TRBJ2-7|TRBD1|.|TRBV6-5
CASSTGTGAYEQYF
TGTGCCAGCAGCACCGGGACAGGGGCCTACGAGCAGTACTTC
>TRBJ2-5|TRBD2|.|TRBV27
CASSSLLAGVETQYF
TGTGCCAGCAGTTCCCTACTAGCGGGAGTAGAGACCCAGTACTTC
>TRBJ2-5|TRBD2|once|TRBV9
CASSPRGGAGVVETQYF
TGTGCCAGCAGCCCGCGGGGAGGAGCGGGAGTGGTGGAGACCCAGTACTTC
>TRBJ2-2|.|.|TRBV19
CASSIQNTGELFF
TGTGCCAGTAGTATCCAGAACACCGGGGAGCTGTTTTTT
>TRBJ2-4|TRBD2|once|TRBV7-3
CASSLSSPGGAKNIQYF
TGTGCCAGCAGCTTATCGAGTCCGGGGGGAGCCAAAAACATTCAGTACTTC
>TRBJ2-5|.|once|TRBV18
CASSPAAKETQYF
TGTGCCAGCTCACCTGCGGCGAAAGAGACCCAGTACTTC
>TRBJ1-1|.|.|TRBV6-5
CASSYGSGVVPEAFF
TGTGCCAGCAGTTACGGGAGTGGCGTTGTCCCTGAAGCTTTCTTT
>TRBJ2-2|TRBD1|.|TRBV5-4
CASSPQDRGSTTGELFF
TGTGCCAGCAGCCCCCAGGACAGGGGCTCAACCACCGGGGAGCTGTTTTTT
>TRBJ1-2|.|few|TRBV6-5
CASVGGSYGYTF
TGTGCCAGCGTTGGGGGGAGCTATGGCTACACCTTC
>TRBJ1-1|.|.|TRBV10-1
CASNLCGGTEAFF
TGCGCCAGCAACCTTTGCGGCGGCACTGAAGCTTTCTTT
>TRBJ2-7|.|.|TRBV6-5
CASSYRDSGYEQYF
TGTGCCAGCAGTTACCGGGACTCGGGCTACGAGCAGTACTTC
>TRBJ1-3|.|.|TRBV7-3
CASSLISPGNTIYF
TGTGCCAGCAGCTTAATCTCCCCTGGAAACACCATATATTTT
>TRBJ2-7|.|few|TRBV9
CASSVVGTPTLEQYF
TGTGCCAGCAGCGTAGTAGGGACTCCGACTCTCGAGCAGTACTTC
>TRBJ1-5|.|.|TRBV18
CASSLGGRNQPQHF
TGTGCCAGCTCCCTCGGAGGACGCAATCAGCCCCAGCATTTT
>TRBJ1-6|.|.|TRBV5-6
CASSFGVGNSPLHF
TGTGCCAGCAGCTTCGGGGTAGGGAATTCACCCCTCCACTTT
>TRBJ2-2|.|few|TRBV29-1
CSVHSVTGELFF
TGCAGCGTTCATTCGGTAACCGGGGAGCTGTTTTTT
>TRBJ2-5|TRBD2|once|TRBV28
CASRLSGRGETQYF
TGTGCCAGCCGGTTAAGCGGGAGAGGAGAGACCCAGTACTTC
>TRBJ2-2|.|.|TRBV30
CAWARPGNTGELFF
TGTGCCTGGGCCCGCCCAGGGAACACCGGGGAGCTGTTTTTT
>TRBJ2-1|TRBD2|.|TRBV4-3
CASSQVYSGRALVRSNEQFF
TGCGCCAGCAGCCAAGTCTACAGCGGGAGGGCCCTAGTAAGGTCCAATGAGCAGTTCTTC
>TRBJ2-2|TRBD2|.|TRBV9
CASSVTSGAGTGELFF
TGTGCCAGCAGCGTAACAAGCGGGGCGGGAACCGGGGAGCTGTTTTTT
>TRBJ2-7|TRBD1|once|TRBV9
CASSVDGQGSLHEQYF
TGTGCCAGCAGCGTAGATGGACAGGGTTCCCTTCACGAGCAGTACTTC
>TRBJ1-6|TRBD1|.|TRBV29-1
CSARQGDSPLHF
TGCAGCGCCCGACAGGGAGATTCACCCCTCCACTTT
>TRBJ1-5|.|.|TRBV5-8
CASSPSRVQPQHF
TGTGCCAGCAGCCCCTCGAGGGTTCAGCCCCAGCATTTT
>TRBJ2-5|.|.|TRBV21-1
CASSKGDRGASATQYF
TGTGCCAGCAGCAAAGGGGACCGGGGGGCCTCAGCGACCCAGTACTTC